This passage covers 32 T cell receptor beta chains from one sample sequenced in a study of blood T cell repertoires in COVID-19. Clones were read by immunoSEQ multiplex PCR, and TCRdb kept only the in-frame ones, dropping some. The sample has a few hundred thousand clones, around 88% seen once. Sequencing was carried out using peripheral blood. Receptors were obtained from a woman in her twenties or thirties who had recovered from COVID-19.

Remarks on this clone: A much larger clone is a single base away; this may be a read error. The V gene is TRBV6-5, the J gene TRBJ2-7; 7 bases align to TRBD1. The CDR3 sequence is 13 residues long. The germline V gene encodes CDR1 MNHEY and CDR2 SVGAGI. Germline trimming cut 6 bases from V and 3 bases from J; bases unmatched to any gene: 5. CDR3 in amino acids: CASRPGQSYEQYF. Here the CDR3 DNA reads TGTGCCAGCAGGCCGGGACAGAGCTACGAGCAGTACTTC.

This clone came up once. V gene TRBV28 combines with J gene TRBJ1-5; weak D call: TRBD1 (6 bases). The CDR3 sequence is 14 residues long. In germline, CDR1 is MDHEN, CDR2 SYDVKM. The V gene lost 3 bases and the J gene lost 7 bases, with 13 bases spanning the gap. This CDR3 is CASSLPQGQQPQHF. CDR3 in DNA: TGTGCCAGCAGTTTGCCCCAGGGACAACAGCCCCAGCATTTT. The full variable domain, completed using reference TRBV28 and TRBJ1-5, is DVKVTQSSRYLVKRTGEKVFLECVQDMDHENMFWYRQDPGLGLRLIYFSYDVKMKEKGDIPEGYSVSREKKERFSLILESASTNQTSMYLCASSLPQGQQPQHFGDGTRLSIL.

The chain has TRBV2 and TRBJ2-1, with 12 bases matching TRBD2. This CDR3 has 15 amino acids. Germline values: CDR1 SNHLY, CDR2 FYNNEI. V lost 7 bases and J lost 6; bases outside the gene matches: 7. CDR3 DNA: TGTGCCAGCATGGAATCTAGCGGGGGGGCCAATGAGCAGTTCTTC. This encodes CASMESSGGANEQFF.

V is TRBV7-9 and J is TRBJ2-1; D remains ambiguous. V lost 7 bases and J lost 2, with 12 bases in between. Germline values: CDR1 SEHNR, CDR2 FQNEAQ (reference sequence). This CDR3 contains 14 residues. The DNA for the CDR3 is TGTGCCAGCACCGAACAGTGGACCTACAATGAGCAGTTCTTC. This translates into CASTEQWTYNEQFF.

CDR3 bases: TGTGCCAGCAGACAGGGAGTGAACACTGAAGCTTTCTTT. It yields the protein CASRQGVNTEAFF. This chain uses TRBV7-3 with TRBJ1-1, with D tentatively TRBD1 (6 bases). The CDR3 runs 13 residues. Germline V gene sequence: CDR1 SGHTA, CDR2 FQGTGA. V was cut by 6 bases and J by 0 bases, with 8 bases left in between.

The J gene is TRBJ1-2, the V gene TRBV18, with TRBD1 as a possible D gene (6 bases). CDR1 and CDR2 (germline): KGHSH, LQKENI. The CDR3 runs to 15 residues. V lost 0 bases and J 7 bases, leaving 15 bases between the germline ends. CDR3 protein: CASSPPYSRGPGYTF. Here the CDR3 DNA reads TGTGCCAGCTCACCACCATATTCCAGGGGCCCTGGCTACACCTTC.

The V and J genes are TRBV10-3 and TRBJ2-1; the match to TRBD1 covers 10 bases. The CDR3 runs to 12 residues. With 6 bases clipped from V and 10 bases from J, the junction kept 3 bases outside the gene matches. Germline V CDR1 and CDR2: ENHRY, SYGVKD. CDR3 in amino acids: CAIRGQGDEQFF. In DNA form, the CDR3 reads TGTGCCATCAGAGGACAGGGGGACGAGCAGTTCTTC.

This chain links TRBV13 with TRBJ1-6; the D gene is possibly TRBD1 (5 bases). CDR1 PRHDT and CDR2 FYEKMQ come from the germline V gene (reference sequence). V shed 5 bases and J shed 6 bases, with 17 bases lying between them. This CDR3 spans 16 amino acids. The DNA of the CDR3 is TGTGCCAGCAGCGCTACAGGCCCCCTGGGTAATTCACCCCTCCACTTT. It translates to CASSATGPLGNSPLHF.

The rearrangement uses TRBV7-9 and TRBJ2-7; D is perhaps TRBD1 (6 bases). V was shortened by 7 bases and J by 3 bases, with 10 bases between the two germline ends. Germline CDR1 is SEHNR and CDR2 is FQNEAQ (reference sequence). This CDR3 spans 12 amino acids. The CDR3 bases are TGTGCCAGCACGTCAGGGGACTACGAGCAGTACTTC. Its translation is CASTSGDYEQYF.

The chain links TRBV5-1 to TRBJ2-1, with 13 bases fitting TRBD2. The trim removed 0 bases at V and 4 bases at J, leaving 4 bases unmatched. This CDR3 is 17 amino acids long. The germline gives CDR1 SGHRS, CDR2 YFSETQ. The CDR3 sequence: CASSLDRTSGGYNEQFF. The CDR3, as DNA: TGCGCCAGCAGCTTGGACCGGACTAGCGGGGGTTACAATGAGCAGTTCTTC.

The chain couples TRBV19 to TRBJ2-6; the match to TRBD1 covers 8 bases. V dropped 6 bases and J dropped 2; count of bases not matched to a gene: 3. The CDR3 has 15 amino acids. The germline gives CDR1 LNHDA, CDR2 SQIVND (reference sequence). CDR3 bases: TGTGCCAGTAGGCAGACAGGGGCTGGGGCCAACGTCCTGACTTTC. Translation: CASRQTGAGANVLTF. Together with reference TRBV19 and TRBJ2-6, the CDR3 gives the full variable domain: DGGITQSPKYLFRKEGQNVTLSCEQNLNHDAMYWYRQDPGQGLRLIYYSQIVNDFQKGDIAEGYSVSREKKESFPLTVTSAQKNPTAFYLCASRQTGAGANVLTFGAGSRLTVL.

V is TRBV4-1 and J is TRBJ1-5; D is ambiguous. The CDR3 extends over 15 amino acids. In germline, CDR1 is MGHRA, CDR2 YSYEKL. Trimming stripped 1 base from V and 9 bases from J, with 16 bases between. CDR3 amino acids: CASSQVRSPGGPQHF. Here the CDR3 DNA reads TGCGCCAGCAGCCAAGTGCGAAGTCCCGGAGGGCCCCAGCATTTT.

The chain carries TRBV11-3 and TRBJ2-5, with D perhaps matching TRBD1 (6 bases). Germline V CDR1 and CDR2: SGHNT, YENEEA. CDR3 size: 13 residues. V was pared by 5 bases and J by 3 bases, with 10 bases between. Written as DNA, the CDR3 is TGTGCCAGCAGCGTTGGGGGCGAAGAGACCCAGTACTTC. Protein: CASSVGGEETQYF.

This sequence joins TRBV11-2 and TRBJ1-1; TRBD1 might be the D (6 bases). The ends were cut back, 5 bases at V and 5 bases at J, with 12 bases in the middle. This CDR3 comprises 13 residues. Germline V CDR1 and CDR2: SGHAT, FQNNGV. The CDR3 DNA sequence: TGTGCCAGCAGCCGTATACAGGGAACTGAAGCTTTCTTT. Amino acid sequence: CASSRIQGTEAFF. The whole variable domain, filled in from reference TRBV11-2 and TRBJ1-1, reads EAGVAQSPRYKIIEKRQSVAFWCNPISGHATLYWYQQILGQGPKLLIQFQNNGVVDDSQLPKDRFSAERLKGVDSTLKIQPAKLEDSAVYLCASSRIQGTEAFFGQGTRLTVV.

V and J are TRBV29-1 and TRBJ1-5; TRBD1 aligns across 7 bases. Germline CDR1 SQVTM, CDR2 ANQGSEA. The CDR3 sequence is 14 residues long. The trim removed 5 bases at V and 3 bases at J, leaving 7 bases unmatched. The CDR3 spells CSVSDRVDNQPQHF. The CDR3 region has the DNA TGCAGCGTTTCAGACAGGGTAGACAATCAGCCCCAGCATTTT. Looking up the rest from reference TRBV29-1 and TRBJ1-5 gives the full variable domain: SAVISQKPSRDICQRGTSLTIQCQVDSQVTMMFWYRQQPGQSLTLIATANQGSEATYESGFVIDKFPISRPNLTFSTLTVSNMSPEDSSIYLCSVSDRVDNQPQHFGDGTRLSIL.

This rearrangement joins TRBV28 to TRBJ2-7; D may be TRBD2 (6 bases). Germline V lookup: CDR1 MDHEN, CDR2 SYDVKM. This CDR3 is 12 amino acids long. Trimming pared 10 bases from V and 4 bases from J, leaving 14 bases between. CDR3 in amino acids: CATTPGRYEQYF. The CDR3 DNA reads TGTGCCACCACGCCGGGGAGGTACGAGCAGTACTTC.

This chain uses TRBV4-2 with TRBJ1-3; the D gene is possibly TRBD1 (6 bases). V gave up 3 bases and J gave up 0 bases, with 15 bases separating them. CDR3 length: 17 amino acids. Germline CDR1 is LGHNA and CDR2 is YNFKEQ. The DNA for the CDR3 is TGTGCCAGCAGCCATGACCGGGACACCCCCTCTGGAAACACCATATATTTT. Translation: CASSHDRDTPSGNTIYF.

J is TRBJ1-1 and V is TRBV28; the match to TRBD1 covers 7 bases. CDR1 is MDHEN and CDR2 is SYDVKM in the germline V gene. V lost 5 bases, J lost 4 bases, and 7 bases stayed unmatched. The CDR3 is made up of 14 amino acids. Here the CDR3 DNA reads TGTGCCAGCAGTGAAACAGGGGTGGGCACTGAAGCTTTCTTT. Protein: CASSETGVGTEAFF.

The rearrangement joins TRBV10-3 to TRBJ2-1; 8 positions match TRBD2. CDR1 is ENHRY, CDR2 SYGVKD, per germline. Trimming took 10 bases from V and 12 from J; bases not matched to a gene: 14. This CDR3 spans 13 amino acids. The CDR3 protein is CATGLAGRVWQFF. Written as DNA, the CDR3 is TGTGCCACCGGACTAGCAGGGCGGGTTTGGCAGTTCTTC.

The chain employs TRBV5-8 and TRBJ1-2; no firm D call. CDR1 SGHTS and CDR2 YDEGEE come from the germline V gene. V lost 1 base, J lost 6 bases, and 4 bases lay in between. The CDR3 is 11 amino acids. The CDR3 bases are TGTGCCAGCAGCTTGATCAATGGCTACACCTTC. It codes for CASSLINGYTF.

The J gene is TRBJ1-2, the V gene TRBV7-9; D is perhaps TRBD1 (6 bases). Between the trimmed V and J ends, which lost 4 bases and 8 bases, there was a span of 8 bases. Germline loops: CDR1 SEHNR, CDR2 FQNEAQ (reference sequence). This CDR3 is built from 11 residues. CDR3 sequence: CASSSTGGYTF. DNA for the CDR3: TGTGCCAGCAGCTCGACAGGCGGCTACACCTTC.

Turning to this clone: This sample includes further DNA sequences coding for the same CDR3. The chain couples TRBV4-3 to TRBJ2-3, with D tentatively TRBD1 (5 bases). Looked up from germline, CDR1 is LGHNA and CDR2 is YSLEER. CDR3 length equals 15 residues. V was trimmed by 0 bases and J by 1 base, leaving 8 bases between them. The CDR3 DNA sequence: TGCGCCAGCAGCCAAGAATTCAGGGGCACAGATACGCAGTATTTT. Its translation: CASSQEFRGTDTQYF.

The chain joins TRBV20-1 to TRBJ1-1; D uncertain. The CDR3 extends over 10 amino acids. Germline CDR1 is DFQATT and CDR2 is SNEGSKA (reference sequence). CDR3 nucleotides: TGCTGCCTATCGAACACTGAAGCTTTCTTT. Amino acid sequence: CCLSNTEAFF.

The V call is TRBV5-1, the J call TRBJ2-7; 7 positions match TRBD1. Trimming at V came to 4 bases and at J to 2 bases, leaving 12 bases not matched to a gene. The CDR3 is 16 amino acids. Germline lookup yields CDR1 SGHRS and CDR2 YFSETQ. The CDR3, as DNA: TGCGCCAGCAGCAATTTACCCGGGACAGTAACCTACGAGCAGTACTTC. Its protein product is CASSNLPGTVTYEQYF.

This clone was recorded once. The V and J genes are TRBV5-1 and TRBJ2-5; 9 bases fit TRBD1. After removal of 3 bases from V and 2 bases from J, the junction contained 23 bases not matched to a gene. Germline CDR1 is SGHRS and CDR2 is YFSETQ. The CDR3 sequence is 21 residues long. The CDR3 coding sequence is TGCGCCAGCAGCTCCACAAGGGGACAGGGTTTTTATCCGGGGATTCAAGAGACCCAGTACTTC. Protein: CASSSTRGQGFYPGIQETQYF.

V is TRBV4-3 and J is TRBJ2-1; 9 bases align to TRBD1. In germline, CDR1 is LGHNA, CDR2 YSLEER. The V and J ends lost 3 bases and 2 bases, in that order; junction bases with no gene match: 20. The length of the CDR3 is 21 residues. The CDR3 DNA sequence: TGCGCCAGCAGCCAGGACTCCGGCCGGGACAGGGCGAGGTTTCCCTACAATGAGCAGTTCTTC. Translation gives CASSQDSGRDRARFPYNEQFF.

The chain uses TRBV6-6 and TRBJ2-1, with D hard to call. There are 11 residues in the CDR3. V gave up 3 bases and J gave up 7 bases, with 4 bases separating them. CDR1 and CDR2 (germline): MNHNY, SVGAGI (reference sequence). As DNA, the CDR3 is TGTGCCAGCAGTTATGCGAATGAGCAGTTCTTC. This sequence encodes CASSYANEQFF.

V usage is TRBV18 and J usage is TRBJ1-2; D unclear. Germline V gene sequence: CDR1 KGHSH, CDR2 LQKENI. V gave up 0 bases and J gave up 2 bases, with 7 bases separating them. The CDR3 is 14 amino acids. The CDR3 coding sequence is TGTGCCAGCTCACCACCGCGAGGGAACTATGGCTACACCTTC. Its protein is CASSPPRGNYGYTF.

This clone was detected once. This chain connects TRBV2 to TRBJ2-3, with 8 bases aligning to TRBD1. Trimming took 7 bases from V and 5 from J; bases not matched to a gene: 11. CDR1 and CDR2 from the germline V gene are SNHLY and FYNNEI. The CDR3 consists of 15 residues. CDR3 region: CASNGQGARLDTQYF. The DNA for the CDR3 is TGTGCCAGCAACGGCCAGGGGGCGCGATTAGATACGCAGTATTTT.

J is TRBJ2-7 and V is TRBV9; D remains unclear. V lost 2 bases to trimming and J lost 0 bases, with 9 bases between them. Germline V gene data show CDR1 as SGDLS and CDR2 as YYNGEE. The CDR3 contains 14 residues. DNA for the CDR3: TGTGCCAGCAGCGTTGGCGGTAGCTCCTACGAGCAGTACTTC. It is translated as CASSVGGSSYEQYF.

The rearrangement uses TRBV19 and TRBJ2-5; 12 positions agree with TRBD2. The CDR3 loop spans 16 amino acids. V was clipped by 5 bases and J by 5 bases; unmatched bases: 9. Germline-derived CDR1 and CDR2 are LNHDA and SQIVND (reference sequence). As DNA, the CDR3 is TGTGCCAGTAGTCCATCCGGGACTAGCGGGTTTGAGACCCAGTACTTC. Protein product: CASSPSGTSGFETQYF.

J is TRBJ2-1 and V is TRBV19; D might be TRBD1 (5 bases). This CDR3 has 15 residues. Germline V gene sequence: CDR1 LNHDA, CDR2 SQIVND (reference sequence). Trimming left V 5 bases short and J 1 base short, with 12 bases between. CDR3 loop: CASSLRQRSYNEQFF. The CDR3 DNA is TGTGCCAGTAGTCTAAGACAGAGGTCCTACAATGAGCAGTTCTTC.